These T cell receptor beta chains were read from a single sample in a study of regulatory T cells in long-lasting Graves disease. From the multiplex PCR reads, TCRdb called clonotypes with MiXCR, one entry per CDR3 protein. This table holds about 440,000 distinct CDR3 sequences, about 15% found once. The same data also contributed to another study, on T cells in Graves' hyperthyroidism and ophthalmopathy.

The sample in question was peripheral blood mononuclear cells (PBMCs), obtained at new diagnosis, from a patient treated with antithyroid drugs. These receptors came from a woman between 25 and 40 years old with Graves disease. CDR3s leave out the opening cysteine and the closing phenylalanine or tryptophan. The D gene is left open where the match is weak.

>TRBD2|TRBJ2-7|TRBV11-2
ASSQFSDEGGLIRQRDLYEQY
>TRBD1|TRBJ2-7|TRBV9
ASSQGGPSTPRQY
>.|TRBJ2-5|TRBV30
AWTIQETQY
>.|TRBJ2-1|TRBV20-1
SASTSGVRGRQF
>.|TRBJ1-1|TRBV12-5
ASATPLTRAF
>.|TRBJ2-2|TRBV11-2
ASIQAAYTGELF
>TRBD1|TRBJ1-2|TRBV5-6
ASSPGTGISGYT
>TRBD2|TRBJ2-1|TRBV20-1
SARRLAVYEQF
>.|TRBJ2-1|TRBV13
AGSLNWRERGNEQF
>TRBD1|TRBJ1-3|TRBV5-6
ASSRGPGQGAGNTIY
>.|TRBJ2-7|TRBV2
ASSEDYSSYEQY
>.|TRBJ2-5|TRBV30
AWSVGGHHQETQY
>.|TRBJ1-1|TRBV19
ASSFHRVMNTEAF
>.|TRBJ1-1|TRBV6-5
ASSYSPSRGDTEAF
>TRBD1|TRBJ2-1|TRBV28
ASSQTGELYNEQF
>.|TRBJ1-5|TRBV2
ASRQGRMQSGTQH
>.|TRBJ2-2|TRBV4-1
ASSQDVAANTGELF
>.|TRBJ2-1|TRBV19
ASSISGWGSYNEQF
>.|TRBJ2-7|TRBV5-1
ASSSDRSSSYEQY
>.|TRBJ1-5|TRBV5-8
ASSLVSSGFLQPQH
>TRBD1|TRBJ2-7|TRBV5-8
ASRDSSYEQY
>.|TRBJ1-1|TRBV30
AWTPGTILGEAF
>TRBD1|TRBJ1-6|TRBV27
ASSLSIGFRTGDSSYNSPLH
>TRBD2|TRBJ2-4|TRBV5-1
ASSLEIRAGGNENIQY
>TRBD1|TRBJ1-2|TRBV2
ASRPGQGNGYT
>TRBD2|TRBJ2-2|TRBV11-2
ASKISGRKGTGELF
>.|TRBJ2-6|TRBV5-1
ASSLAFQLGANVLT
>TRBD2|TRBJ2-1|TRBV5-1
ASSSGLAGAMNEQF
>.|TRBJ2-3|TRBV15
ATSRVVGDTQY
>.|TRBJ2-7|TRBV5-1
ASAGQNYEHY
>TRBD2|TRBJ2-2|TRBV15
ATSKGLADTGELF
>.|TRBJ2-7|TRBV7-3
ASSTEGGKTYEQY
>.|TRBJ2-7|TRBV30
AYHTGVPYEQY
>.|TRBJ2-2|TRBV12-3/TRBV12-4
ASSQKEPGPWVNTGELF
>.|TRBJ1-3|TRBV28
ASMGAGAGNTIY
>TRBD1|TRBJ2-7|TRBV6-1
ASSKTGTGSIYEQY